This T cell receptor (beta chain) was retrieved from a study of molecular identifiers for immune sequencing clone quantification. In this sample, this clonotype turned up many times. TCRdb used MiXCR to reprocess the PCR reads, holding one entry per CDR3 protein. The repertoire holds about 640,000 distinct CDR3 sequences, 15% to 20% seen once, with 0.85% in the top ten. CDR3 length: 15 residues. The germline gives CDR1 MDHEN, CDR2 SYDVKM. With 8 bases removed from V and 0 bases from J, the gap between germline ends came to 17 bases. The receptor was isolated from a human donor in good health. Some libraries in this study had Jurkat cell RNA spiked in. Material: naive CD8+ T cells from blood, with Jurkat cell RNA spiked in. Sample subset: FACS-sorted CD8+CD4-CCR7+CD45RA+ naive T cells. The V and J genes are TRBV28 and TRBJ2-7; tentative D call: TRBD1 (7 bases). CDR3 coding DNA: TGTGCCAGCCGACTTTTGCGGGACAGCTCCTACGAGCAGTACTTC. This gives the protein CASRLLRDSSYEQYF.